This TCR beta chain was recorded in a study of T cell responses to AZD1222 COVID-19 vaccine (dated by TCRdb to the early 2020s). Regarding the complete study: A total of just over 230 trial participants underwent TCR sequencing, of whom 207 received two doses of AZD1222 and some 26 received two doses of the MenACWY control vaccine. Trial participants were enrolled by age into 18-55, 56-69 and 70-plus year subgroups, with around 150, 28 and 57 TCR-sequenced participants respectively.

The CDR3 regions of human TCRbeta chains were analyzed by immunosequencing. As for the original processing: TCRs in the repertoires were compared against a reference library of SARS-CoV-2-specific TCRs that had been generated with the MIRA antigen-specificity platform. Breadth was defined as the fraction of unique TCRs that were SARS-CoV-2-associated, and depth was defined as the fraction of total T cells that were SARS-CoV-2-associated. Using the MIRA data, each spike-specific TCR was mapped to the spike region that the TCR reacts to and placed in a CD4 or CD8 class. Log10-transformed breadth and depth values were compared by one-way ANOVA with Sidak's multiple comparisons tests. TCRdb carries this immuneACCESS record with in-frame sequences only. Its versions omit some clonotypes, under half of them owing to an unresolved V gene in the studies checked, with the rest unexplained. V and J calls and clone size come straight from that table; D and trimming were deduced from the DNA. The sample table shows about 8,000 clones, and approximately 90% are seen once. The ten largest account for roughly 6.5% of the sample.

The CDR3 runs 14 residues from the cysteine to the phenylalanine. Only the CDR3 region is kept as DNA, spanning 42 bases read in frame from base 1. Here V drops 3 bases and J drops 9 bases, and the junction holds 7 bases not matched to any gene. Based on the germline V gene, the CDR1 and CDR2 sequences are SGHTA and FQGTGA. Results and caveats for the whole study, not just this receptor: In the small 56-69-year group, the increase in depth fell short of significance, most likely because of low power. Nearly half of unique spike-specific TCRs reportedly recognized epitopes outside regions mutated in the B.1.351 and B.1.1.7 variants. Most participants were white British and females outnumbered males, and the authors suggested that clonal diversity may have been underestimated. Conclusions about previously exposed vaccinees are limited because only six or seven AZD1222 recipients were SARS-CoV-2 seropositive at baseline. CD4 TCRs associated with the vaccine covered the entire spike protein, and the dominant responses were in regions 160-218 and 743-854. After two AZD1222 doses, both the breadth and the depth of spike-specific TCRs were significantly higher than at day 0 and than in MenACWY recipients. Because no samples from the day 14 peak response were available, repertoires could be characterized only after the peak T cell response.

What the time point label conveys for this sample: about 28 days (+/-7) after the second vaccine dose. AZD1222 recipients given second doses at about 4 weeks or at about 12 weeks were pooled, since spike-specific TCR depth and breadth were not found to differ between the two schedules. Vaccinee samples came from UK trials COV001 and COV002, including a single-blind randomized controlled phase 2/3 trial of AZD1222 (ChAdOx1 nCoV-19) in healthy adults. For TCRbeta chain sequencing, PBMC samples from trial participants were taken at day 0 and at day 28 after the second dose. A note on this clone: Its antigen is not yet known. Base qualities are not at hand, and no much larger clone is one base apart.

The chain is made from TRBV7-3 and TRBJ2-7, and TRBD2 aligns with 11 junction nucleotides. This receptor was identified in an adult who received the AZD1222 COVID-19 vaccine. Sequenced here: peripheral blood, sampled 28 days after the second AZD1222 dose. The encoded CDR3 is CASSFSGGAGTQYF. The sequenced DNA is TGTGCCAGCAGCTTTAGCGGGGGGGCGGGCACGCAGTACTTC.